What follows are 8 T cell receptor beta chains derived from one specimen sequenced in a study of CD8 T cells in ankylosing spondylitis. General study points: A TCR beta motif made of fewer than ten highly homologous variants seemed typical of ankylosing spondylitis blood.

TCRdb re-derived calls from the 5' RACE reads in MiXCR, one entry per CDR3 protein. This sample carries a few hundred thousand distinct CDR3 sequences, 8% of them seen once, and the ten largest clones take 13% to 15%. The antigens for these receptors are not known. The sequenced material came from blood, either unsorted or a sorted T cell fraction (not recorded which). The receptor set was obtained from a male donor with ankylosing spondylitis.

At least ten counts were recorded for this clonotype. V and J are TRBV20-1 and TRBJ1-5; tentatively, D is TRBD1 (5 bases). CDR1 is DFQATT, CDR2 SNEGSKA, per germline (reference sequence). V shed 0 bases and J shed 4 bases, with 7 bases lying between them. There are 13 residues in the CDR3. The CDR3 nucleotides read TGCAGTGCTAGAGATGGGGGGAATCAGCCCCAGCATTTT. Translating gives CSARDGGNQPQHF.

The rearrangement links TRBV20-1 to TRBJ1-4; no clear D gene. V lost 6 bases, J lost 0 bases, and 14 bases lay in between. The germline V gene encodes CDR1 DFQATT and CDR2 SNEGSKA (reference sequence). The CDR3 sequence is 15 residues long. Here the CDR3 DNA reads TGCAGTGCCCCCCGGGAACGAGCAACTAATGAAAAACTGTTTTTT. Protein sequence: CSAPRERATNEKLFF.

At least ten counts were recorded for this clonotype. The gene calls are TRBV2 and TRBJ1-1, with D possibly TRBD1 on 6 matching bases. CDR1 is SNHLY and CDR2 is FYNNEI in the germline V gene. V gave up 7 bases and J gave up 0 bases, with 12 bases separating them. The CDR3 runs to 14 residues. CDR3 nucleotide sequence: TGTGCCAGCACTCAGGGGCGAATGAACACTGAAGCTTTCTTT. As protein: CASTQGRMNTEAFF. The whole variable domain, filled in from reference TRBV2 and TRBJ1-1, reads EPEVTQTPSHQVTQMGQEVILRCVPISNHLYFYWYRQILGQKVEFLVSFYNNEISEKSEIFDDQFSVERPDGSNFTLKIRSTKLEDSAMYFCASTQGRMNTEAFFGQGTRLTVV.

V gene TRBV6-1 combines with J gene TRBJ2-7; 12 nucleotides match TRBD2. CDR1 is MNHNS, CDR2 SASEGT, per germline. The V gene end was trimmed by 6 bases and the J gene end by 2 bases; junction bases not matched to a gene: 5. This CDR3 contains 15 residues. The CDR3 DNA sequence: TGTGCCAGCAGCCGACTAGCGGGAGCCCCCTACGAGCAGTACTTC. Translating gives CASSRLAGAPYEQYF.

This clonotype was counted a few times. This rearrangement joins TRBV5-1 to TRBJ2-7, with D maybe TRBD1 (6 bases). The length of the CDR3 is 15 residues. Trimming removed 4 bases from V and 2 bases from J, with 16 bases in between. In germline, CDR1 is SGHRS, CDR2 YFSETQ. The CDR3 region has the DNA TGCGCCAGCAGCCGGACAACAGGGAACGCCTACGAGCAGTACTTC. Protein: CASSRTTGNAYEQYF.

This clonotype has just one count. The chain employs TRBV7-6 and TRBJ2-1; unclear D gene. V was shortened by 1 base and J by 7 bases, with 17 bases between the two germline ends. The CDR3 covers 16 residues. Per the germline V gene, CDR1 is SGHVS and CDR2 is FNYEAQ. The CDR3 DNA reads as TGTGCCAGCAGCTTAGATCGCGGAGTGATCCAAAATGAGCAGTTCTTC. Amino acid sequence: CASSLDRGVIQNEQFF.

This clonotype was counted a few times. The CDR3 sequence: CASSPEVAGANVLTF. The CDR3 region has the DNA TGTGCCAGCTCACCCGAGGTTGCTGGGGCCAACGTCCTGACTTTC. The J gene is TRBJ2-6, the V gene TRBV18; D not resolved. V gave up 3 bases and J gave up 2 bases, with 8 bases separating them. Germline assignment: CDR1 KGHSH and CDR2 LQKENI. The CDR3 extends over 15 amino acids.

This clonotype has at least ten counts. The chain is built from TRBV12-3 or TRBV12-4 and TRBJ1-4; D is uncertain. The CDR3 has 16 amino acids. V dropped 6 bases and J dropped 3 bases, with 17 bases sitting between them. CDR3: CASRRERDSANEKLFF. The DNA of the CDR3 is TGTGCCAGCAGGAGAGAGAGGGATTCAGCTAATGAAAAACTGTTTTTT.